This T cell receptor beta chain is from a study of metastatic and nonmetastatic thyroid tumors. Study-wide background: Across peripheral blood and tumor or nodule tissue samples taken from malignant and benign thyroid patients, the repertoires were compared with one another. Whole-study findings and limits: Malignant thyroid tumors reportedly exceeded benign nodules significantly in TCR beta diversity, with the difference appearing in blood and tumor.

The authors' processing: Clinicopathological groups differed in CDR3, with these differences serving to build a distant-metastasis classifier for papillary thyroid cancer. TCRdb reprocessed the PCR reads via MiXCR. The V and J calls follow TCRdb's processing rather than the paper's. Here the sample spans some 25,000 clones, around 20% being singletons. This clone was seen only once. No antigen is known for it. A read error may produce the germline difference seen at one junction end. Prior to thyroid surgery, none of the patients had received any treatment. CDR3 length equals 14 residues. Germline V gene sequence: CDR1 SGHAT, CDR2 FQNNGV.

Material for sequencing was blood. The chain is built from TRBV11-2 and TRBJ2-7, with D perhaps assigned TRBD1 or TRBD2 (5 bases each). The clonotype was recovered from a male donor with papillary thyroid cancer or a benign thyroid nodule (not recorded which). Some clones in this sample may be carry-over from other donors' samples. The CDR3 DNA sequence: TGTGCCAGCAGCTTTCCCGGGACCAGCGTCGAGCGGTACTTC. Encoded protein: CASSFPGTSVERYF.